The clone carrying this T cell receptor (beta chain) has only one observation. The entry originates in a study of blood T cell repertoires in COVID-19. Background on the study: Sources were T cells, B-cell-depleted T cells, or PBMCs; the material itself was cDNA or gDNA.

Original analysis: Reference gene primer amplification gave nucleated cell count estimates. TCRdb's table, derived via immunoSEQ multiplex PCR, lists solely in-frame clones and lacks some. V and J calls and clone size are as listed in that table; D and trimming were resolved from the DNA. The repertoire has 130,000 to 150,000 clones, around 90% of them found once; the top ten carry 1.5% to 2%. The CDR3 spans 13 residues. V was trimmed by 1 base and J by 5 bases, leaving 8 bases between them. Germline CDR1 and CDR2: SGHTA and FQGNSA. The specimen sequenced was peripheral blood. The source is a man between 65 and 79 years old with acute or convalescent COVID-19. The V gene is TRBV7-2, the J gene TRBJ1-1; the D gene is possibly TRBD1 (5 bases). The CDR3 coding sequence is TGTGCCAGCAGCTTAGGGGGCGCAACTGAAGCTTTCTTT. It yields the protein CASSLGGATEAFF.